Listed below are T cell receptor beta chains from one sample, sequenced in a study of identical twins. MiXCR, run by TCRdb on the 5' RACE reads, gives a single entry per CDR3 protein. The sample holds 1.5 million to 2 million distinct CDR3 sequences, about 30% seen once. Material for sequencing was cord blood. These receptors came from a newborn girl in good health. Both conserved end residues are part of each CDR3. D genes are given only for firm matches. The listing skips clone size in some rows; elsewhere it reads once, few, many or a size class.

NA TRBJ2-1 TRBV7-9 NA CASSLSYYSLGNEQFF TGTGCCAGCAGCTTATCATATTATTCCCTCGGCAATGAGCAGTTCTTC
NA TRBJ1-1 TRBV7-9 few CASSLAGPLNTEAFF TGTGCCAGCAGCTTGGCGGGGCCCCTGAACACTGAAGCTTTCTTT
NA TRBJ2-3 TRBV12-3/TRBV12-4 many CASTLGVYPRPDTQYF TGTGCCAGCACCCTTGGCGTGTACCCCCGCCCAGATACGCAGTATTTT
NA TRBJ2-4 TRBV30 NA CAWGRGSRQYF TGTGCCTGGGGAAGGGGGTCGAGGCAGTACTTC
TRBD1 TRBJ1-2 TRBV11-2 NA CASSLVRPGGNYGYTF TGTGCCAGCAGCTTAGTTCGTCCAGGGGGGAACTATGGCTACACCTTC
TRBD1 TRBJ1-2 TRBV6-5 NA CASSSQWSGTGQNGYTF TGTGCCAGCAGTTCCCAGTGGAGCGGGACAGGGCAAAATGGCTACACCTTC
TRBD2 TRBJ2-1 TRBV5-1 few CASSVPTSGVDNEQFF TGCGCCAGCAGCGTACCTACTAGCGGGGTAGACAATGAGCAGTTCTTC
NA TRBJ2-5 TRBV4-2 NA CASSQARLGSCNEQYF TGTGCCAGCAGCCAAGCAAGACTAGGTTCCTGCAATGAGCAGTACTTC
TRBD1 TRBJ2-1 TRBV28 NA CASSFRTGGSYNEQFF TGTGCCAGCAGTTTCCGGACAGGGGGCAGCTACAATGAGCAGTTCTTC
TRBD2 TRBJ2-1 TRBV6-5 many CASSYSGRAHNEQFF TGTGCCAGCAGTTATAGCGGGAGGGCCCACAATGAGCAGTTCTTC
NA TRBJ2-2 TRBV29-1 NA CSAGRNTGELFF TGCAGCGCTGGACGGAACACCGGGGAGCTGTTTTTT
TRBD2 TRBJ2-4 TRBV3-1 few CASSPRSGRARNIQYF TGTGCCAGCAGCCCCCGTAGCGGGAGGGCCCGGAACATTCAGTACTTC
TRBD2 TRBJ2-4 TRBV7-2 few CASSPRGLATNIQYF TGTGCCAGCAGCCCTAGAGGACTAGCGACAAACATTCAGTACTTC
NA TRBJ1-5 TRBV4-1 NA CASSQQPFQPQHF TGCGCCAGCAGCCAGCAACCTTTTCAGCCCCAGCATTTT
TRBD1 TRBJ2-5 TRBV12-3/TRBV12-4 NA CASSPSRGLETQYF TGTGCCAGCAGTCCCAGTAGGGGGCTAGAGACCCAGTACTTC
NA TRBJ1-3 TRBV6-5 NA CASSYSGGSGNTIYF TGTGCCAGCAGTTACTCAGGGGGCTCTGGAAACACCATATATTTT
TRBD1 TRBJ1-4 TRBV27 NA CASRYRGSNEKLFF TGTGCCAGCCGTTACAGGGGCTCTAATGAAAAACTGTTTTTT
TRBD2 TRBJ2-3 TRBV4-1 NA CASSQGLAGGYLSTDTQYF TGCGCCAGCAGCCAAGGGCTAGCGGGGGGCTACTTAAGCACAGATACGCAGTATTTT
NA TRBJ2-3 TRBV20-1 few CSASPEIVTDTQYF TGCAGTGCTAGCCCGGAGATCGTCACAGATACGCAGTATTTT
TRBD1 TRBJ2-3 TRBV4-1 NA CASSQVVTRQGAADTQYF TGCGCCAGCAGCCAAGTAGTAACCAGGCAGGGGGCGGCAGATACGCAGTATTTT
TRBD2 TRBJ2-1 TRBV4-1 NA CASSPSSGRARREQFF TGCGCCAGCAGCCCCTCTAGCGGGAGAGCCCGGAGAGAGCAGTTCTTC
NA TRBJ1-4 TRBV7-9 NA CASSGAQGSNEKLFF TGTGCCAGCAGCGGAGCCCAGGGCAGTAATGAAAAACTGTTTTTT
NA TRBJ2-3 TRBV12-3/TRBV12-4 NA CASDPGELFRDTQYF TGTGCCAGCGATCCGGGGGAGCTCTTTAGAGATACGCAGTATTTT
TRBD2 TRBJ2-5 TRBV4-2 NA CASSPSGRGQYF TGTGCCAGCAGCCCTAGCGGGAGGGGGCAGTACTTC
TRBD1 TRBJ2-1 TRBV25-1 few CASSEFLTGGYNEQFF TGTGCCAGCAGTGAATTCTTAACAGGGGGCTACAATGAGCAGTTCTTC
NA TRBJ2-3 TRBV5-1 few CASSLEPAITTDTQYF TGCGCCAGCAGCTTGGAGCCGGCGATAACCACAGATACGCAGTATTTT
TRBD1 TRBJ1-6 TRBV7-2 NA CASSPQTGPNSPLHF TGTGCCAGCAGCCCTCAGACAGGGCCTAATTCACCCCTCCACTTT
NA TRBJ2-1 TRBV20-1 few CSARRSGWSNEQFF TGCAGTGCCCGCCGTTCGGGCTGGAGCAATGAGCAGTTCTTC
NA TRBJ1-5 TRBV4-1 NA CASSQVWGDNQPQHF TGCGCCAGCAGCCAAGTGTGGGGAGACAATCAGCCCCAGCATTTT
NA TRBJ2-1 TRBV28 NA CASYPAGQSYNEQFF TGTGCCAGCTATCCGGCGGGGCAATCCTACAATGAGCAGTTCTTC
TRBD2 TRBJ2-1 TRBV10-3 NA CAIRLARIDEQFF TGTGCCATCCGACTAGCGCGCATCGATGAGCAGTTCTTC
TRBD2 TRBJ2-1 TRBV20-1 few CSATGTSGRRSSYNEQFF TGCAGTGCTACCGGGACTAGCGGCCGTCGGAGCTCCTACAATGAGCAGTTCTTC
NA TRBJ1-2 TRBV10-2 NA CASSWQGGYGYTF TGCGCCAGCAGTTGGCAGGGTGGCTATGGCTACACCTTC
TRBD1 TRBJ2-7 TRBV7-8 few CASSLQTGPYEQYF TGTGCCAGCAGCTTGCAGACAGGGCCCTACGAGCAGTACTTC
TRBD2 TRBJ2-7 TRBV24-1 NA CATMGGKVYNEQYF TGTGCCACCATGGGGGGGAAAGTATACAATGAGCAGTACTTC
NA TRBJ1-6 TRBV7-9 NA CASSLVITGNSPLHF TGTGCCAGCAGCTTAGTGATAACGGGAAATTCACCCCTCCACTTT
NA TRBJ1-2 TRBV28 NA CASSSPVVGGGYGYTF TGTGCCAGCAGTTCCCCCGTGGTGGGGGGCGGCTATGGCTACACCTTC
NA TRBJ1-2 TRBV20-1 few CSARRGIKDGYTF TGCAGTGCCCGCCGGGGGATTAAGGATGGCTACACCTTC
NA TRBJ1-6 TRBV20-1 NA CSARRGGNSPLHF TGCAGTGCTAGACGAGGAGGCAATTCACCCCTCCACTTT
NA TRBJ2-1 TRBV5-1 NA CASTIIGYGEYNEQFF TGCGCCAGCACCATTATAGGATACGGGGAGTACAATGAGCAGTTCTTC
TRBD2 TRBJ2-7 TRBV4-2 NA CASSQYPSGRGNEQYF TGTGCCAGCAGCCAATACCCTAGCGGGAGGGGCAATGAGCAGTACTTC
TRBD1 TRBJ2-7 TRBV7-9 NA CASSGRQGTYEQYF TGTGCCAGCAGCGGACGACAGGGGACCTACGAGCAGTACTTC
TRBD1 TRBJ1-2 TRBV12-3/TRBV12-4 many CASSLSRGFNYGYTF TGTGCCAGCAGTTTGAGCAGGGGGTTCAACTATGGCTACACCTTC
NA TRBJ2-7 TRBV12-3/TRBV12-4 few CASSHPGAPGSYNEQYF TGTGCCAGCAGTCACCCAGGAGCGCCCGGTTCCTACAATGAGCAGTACTTC
NA TRBJ2-7 TRBV27 NA CASSLPKRVSSYNEQYF TGTGCCAGCAGTTTACCGAAGCGGGTGAGCTCCTACAATGAGCAGTACTTC
NA TRBJ1-4 TRBV5-1 NA CASSLDGQRNEKLFF TGCGCCAGCAGCTTGGATGGACAGCGGAATGAAAAACTGTTTTTT
TRBD2 TRBJ2-7 TRBV4-2 NA CASSQDTSGYEQYF TGTGCCAGCAGCCAAGACACTAGCGGCTACGAGCAGTACTTC
TRBD1 TRBJ2-3 TRBV5-1 NA CASSLRSTGTGGPDTQYF TGCGCCAGCAGCTTACGATCCACCGGGACAGGGGGCCCAGATACGCAGTATTTT
NA TRBJ2-1 TRBV25-1 NA CASRGIGVRGTNEQFF TGTGCCAGCAGAGGAATAGGGGTTCGCGGTACCAATGAGCAGTTCTTC
TRBD2 TRBJ2-1 TRBV7-9 few CASSSPSWRASGSYNEQFF TGTGCCAGCAGCTCACCTAGCTGGAGGGCTAGCGGATCCTACAATGAGCAGTTCTTC